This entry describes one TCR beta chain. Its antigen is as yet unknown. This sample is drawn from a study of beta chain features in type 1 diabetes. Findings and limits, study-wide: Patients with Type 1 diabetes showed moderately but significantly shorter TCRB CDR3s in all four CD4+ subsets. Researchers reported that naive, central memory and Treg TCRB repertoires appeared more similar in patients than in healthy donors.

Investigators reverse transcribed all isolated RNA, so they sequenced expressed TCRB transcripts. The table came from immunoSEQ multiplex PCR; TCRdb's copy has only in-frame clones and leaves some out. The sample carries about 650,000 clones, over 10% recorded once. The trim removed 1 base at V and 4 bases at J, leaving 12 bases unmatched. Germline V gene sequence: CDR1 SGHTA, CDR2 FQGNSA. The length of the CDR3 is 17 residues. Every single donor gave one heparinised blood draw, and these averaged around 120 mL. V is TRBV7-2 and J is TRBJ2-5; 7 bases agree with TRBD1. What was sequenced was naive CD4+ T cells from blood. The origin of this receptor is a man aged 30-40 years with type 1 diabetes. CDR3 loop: CASSLGGGAGQAETQYF. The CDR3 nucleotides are TGTGCCAGCAGCTTAGGAGGGGGCGCGGGTCAGGCAGAGACCCAGTACTTC.